Below, 16 T cell receptor beta chains from the same sample are listed, as sequenced in a study of Ad26.COV2.S vaccination and SARS-CoV-2 variants. Stated treatment: approximately 18 received Ad26.COV2.S at low or high dose, single or two shots; about five received placebo; per-sample allocation not given. All samples were drawn on day 63, counting from the first vaccine or placebo injection. Sequencing used immunoSEQ multiplex PCR; TCRdb keeps in-frame clones, though not all of them. Of around 300,000 clones listed, almost 90% are singletons. The input for sequencing was peripheral blood, taken in a trial of Ad26.COV2.S vaccine versus placebo. The receptor source for this set is a person between 18 and 60 years old who received the Ad26.COV2.S COVID-19 vaccine or a placebo.

This clone was counted between two and nine times. V and J are TRBV6-2 or TRBV6-3 and TRBJ1-1; D unresolved. The CDR3 is 14 residues long. Germline lookup yields CDR1 MNHEY and CDR2 SVGEGT. V shed 2 bases and J shed 6 bases, with 13 bases lying between them. The CDR3 region has the DNA TGTGCCAGCAGTTACCGGAGGGAATCGGCTGAAGCTTTCTTT. It specifies CASSYRRESAEAFF.

The chain is built from TRBV2 and TRBJ2-7; 9 positions match TRBD1. The CDR3 is 16 amino acids. V dropped 4 bases and J dropped 3; count of bases not matched to a gene: 10. Germline lookup yields CDR1 SNHLY and CDR2 FYNNEI. The CDR3 DNA is TGTGCCAGCAGTGTCGTTGGGGACAGGGAGGACTACGAGCAGTACTTC. Translated, it gives CASSVVGDREDYEQYF.

CDR3 residues: CASSLGASGGGYNEQFF. CDR3 nucleotides: TGTGCCAGCAGCTTAGGGGCTAGCGGGGGGGGCTACAATGAGCAGTTCTTC. The chain employs TRBV7-2 and TRBJ2-1; 12 nucleotides match TRBD2. The CDR3 covers 17 residues. Looked up from germline, CDR1 is SGHTA and CDR2 is FQGNSA. J gave up 3 bases and V 1 base, and 4 bases lay outside the gene matches.

The CDR3 region is CASSSSTGGGQPQHF. Here the CDR3 DNA reads TGTGCCAGCAGCTCCTCGACAGGGGGTGGACAGCCCCAGCATTTT. The rearrangement links TRBV3-1 (or the pseudogene TRBV3-2) to TRBJ1-5, with TRBD1 matching 9 bases. Germline assignment: CDR1 LGHDT and CDR2 YNNKEL (reference sequence). V was pared by 5 bases and J by 7 bases, with 9 bases of the junction left unmatched. The CDR3 totals 15 residues.

This clone was recorded only once. This sequence joins TRBV5-4 and TRBJ2-3; D possibly corresponds to TRBD2 (7 bases). With 1 base removed from V and 4 bases from J, the gap between germline ends came to 13 bases. The length of the CDR3 is 15 residues. Germline CDR1 is SGHNT and CDR2 is YYREEE (reference sequence). This chain's CDR3 is CASSLRGGAPDTQYF. The CDR3 DNA sequence: TGTGCCAGCAGCTTGAGGGGGGGCGCCCCAGATACGCAGTATTTT.

This sequence joins TRBV2 and TRBJ1-6; D unresolved. From germline, CDR1 is SNHLY and CDR2 FYNNEI. The CDR3 covers 15 residues. V was cut by 3 bases and J by 7 bases, with 13 bases left in between. The CDR3 is CASSEIGQVNSPLHF. The CDR3 DNA sequence: TGTGCCAGCAGTGAGATTGGGCAGGTCAATTCACCCCTCCACTTT.

This clone was detected a few times. The rearrangement links TRBV10-3 to TRBJ1-1, with D maybe TRBD1 (5 bases). Germline CDR1 and CDR2: ENHRY and SYGVKD. With 4 bases removed from V and 8 bases from J, the gap between germline ends came to 17 bases. The CDR3 length is 14 residues. The CDR3 here is CAISVATDPVEAFF. Here the CDR3 DNA reads TGTGCCATCAGTGTCGCGACAGACCCTGTAGAAGCTTTCTTT.

This clone was observed a single time. The J gene is TRBJ2-1, the V gene TRBV19; either TRBD1 or TRBD2 may fit D (7 bases each). From germline, CDR1 is LNHDA and CDR2 SQIVND (reference sequence). The CDR3 is made up of 15 amino acids. The ends were cut back, 2 bases at V and 6 bases at J, with 14 bases in the middle. Written as DNA, the CDR3 is TGTGCCAGTAGTATAAGGGAGGGGGCCGGCAATGAGCAGTTCTTC. Its translation is CASSIREGAGNEQFF.

The chain recombines TRBV18 with TRBJ2-1; 13 bases fit TRBD2. Germline trimming cut 3 bases from V and 8 bases from J; bases unmatched to any gene: 4. The CDR3 contains 15 residues. Germline-derived CDR1 and CDR2 are KGHSH and LQKENI. The DNA for the CDR3 is TGTGCCAGCTCACCGGGACTAGCGGGAAAGGATGAGCAGTTCTTC. It is translated as CASSPGLAGKDEQFF.

J is TRBJ1-1 and V is TRBV4-3; TRBD1 is a possible D gene (5 bases). Germline CDR1 reads LGHNA; CDR2 reads YSLEER. This CDR3 is built from 14 residues. V lost 3 bases and J 3 bases, leaving 11 bases between the germline ends. In DNA form, the CDR3 reads TGCGCCAGCAGCCAGAAAAGGGGCTACACTGAAGCTTTCTTT. It translates to CASSQKRGYTEAFF.

This chain joins TRBV19 and TRBJ2-7; D perhaps matches TRBD1 (6 bases). The CDR3 is made up of 14 amino acids. The germline gives CDR1 LNHDA, CDR2 SQIVND (reference sequence). V lost 6 bases to trimming and J lost 4 bases, with 16 bases between them. The CDR3 sequence: CASSGAGVGYEQYF. The DNA of the CDR3 is TGTGCCAGTAGCGGGGCAGGGGTAGGGTACGAGCAGTACTTC.

The chain has TRBV10-2 and TRBJ1-1, with D uncertain. Looked up from germline, CDR1 is WSHSY and CDR2 is SAAADI. The CDR3 covers 11 residues. Trimming removed 8 bases from V and 1 base from J, with 5 bases in between. The CDR3 DNA is TGCGCCAGCGTCGGGAACACTGAAGCTTTCTTT. Protein product: CASVGNTEAFF.

The genes are TRBV21-1 and TRBJ1-5; the listed D gene, TRBD1, was not tested against the DNA. TRBV21-1 is annotated as a pseudogene. The CDR3 is 16 residues long. The CDR3 is CASSKWMGDSDQPQHF. The CDR3 nucleotides are TGTGCCAGCAGCAAATGGATGGGTGACAGTGATCAGCCCCAGCATTTT.

The chain is built from TRBV1 and TRBJ2-1; the D call in the table, TRBD2, was not verified against the DNA. TRBV1 counts as a pseudogene. The CDR3 runs to 18 residues. For the CDR3, the DNA is TGCACCAGCAGCCAAAAGCGGATCCGGGAGAATAACTACAATGAGCAGTTCTTC. Protein sequence: CTSSQKRIRENNYNEQFF.

The chain links TRBV12-5 to TRBJ2-7, with 7 bases fitting TRBD1. Germline-derived CDR1 and CDR2 are LGHNT and FRNRAP. Trimming removed 5 bases from V and 0 bases from J; junction bases left unmatched: 1. The CDR3 extends over 13 amino acids. CDR3 DNA sequence: TGTGCTAGTGGTGGGACAGTCTCCTACGAGCAGTACTTC. This translates into CASGGTVSYEQYF.

The chain couples TRBV6-1 to TRBJ2-7, with D possibly TRBD2 on 5 matching bases. Trimming removed 4 bases from V and 3 bases from J, with 22 bases in between. CDR3 length: 17 amino acids. From germline, CDR1 is MNHNS and CDR2 SASEGT. The CDR3 reads CASSGAPLALVYYEQYV. The CDR3 nucleotides read TGTGCCAGCAGTGGTGCCCCTCTAGCTCTCGTTTACTACGAGCAGTACGTC.